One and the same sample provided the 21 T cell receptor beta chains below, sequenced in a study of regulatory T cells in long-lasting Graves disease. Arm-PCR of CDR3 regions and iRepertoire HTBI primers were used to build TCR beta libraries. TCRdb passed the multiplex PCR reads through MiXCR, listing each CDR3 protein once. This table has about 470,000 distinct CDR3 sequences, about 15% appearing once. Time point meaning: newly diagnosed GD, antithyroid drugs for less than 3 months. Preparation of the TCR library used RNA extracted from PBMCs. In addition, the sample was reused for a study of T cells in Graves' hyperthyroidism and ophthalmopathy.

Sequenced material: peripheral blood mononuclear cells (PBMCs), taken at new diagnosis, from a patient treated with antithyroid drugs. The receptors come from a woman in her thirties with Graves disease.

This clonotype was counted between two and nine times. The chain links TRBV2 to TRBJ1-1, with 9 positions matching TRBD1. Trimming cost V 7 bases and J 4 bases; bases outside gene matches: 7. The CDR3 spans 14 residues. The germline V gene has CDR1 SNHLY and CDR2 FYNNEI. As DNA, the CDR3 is TGTGCCAGCACCGGGACAGGGAATCCCACTGAAGCTTTCTTT. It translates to CASTGTGNPTEAFF.

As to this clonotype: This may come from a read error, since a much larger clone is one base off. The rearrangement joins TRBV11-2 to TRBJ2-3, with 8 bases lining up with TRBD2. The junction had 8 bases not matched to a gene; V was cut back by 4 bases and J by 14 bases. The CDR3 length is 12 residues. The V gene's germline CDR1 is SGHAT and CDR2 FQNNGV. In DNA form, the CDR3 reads TGTGCCAGCAGCTCCGTGGGGACTAGACCGTATTTT. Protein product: CASSSVGTRPYF.

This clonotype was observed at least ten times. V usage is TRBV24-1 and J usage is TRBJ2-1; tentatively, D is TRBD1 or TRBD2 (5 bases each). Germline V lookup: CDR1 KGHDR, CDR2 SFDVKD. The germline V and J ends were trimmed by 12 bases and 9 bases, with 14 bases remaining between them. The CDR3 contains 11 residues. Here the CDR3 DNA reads TGTGCCTCGTCGGTCGGGACTGAGCAGTTCTTC. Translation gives CASSVGTEQFF.

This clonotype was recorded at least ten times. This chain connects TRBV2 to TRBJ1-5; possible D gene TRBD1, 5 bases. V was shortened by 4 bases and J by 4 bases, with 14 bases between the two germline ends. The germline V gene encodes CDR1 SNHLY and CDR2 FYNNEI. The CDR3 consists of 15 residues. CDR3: CASSVGRVGNQPQHF. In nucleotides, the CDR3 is TGTGCCAGCAGTGTCGGCAGGGTGGGAAATCAGCCCCAGCATTTT.

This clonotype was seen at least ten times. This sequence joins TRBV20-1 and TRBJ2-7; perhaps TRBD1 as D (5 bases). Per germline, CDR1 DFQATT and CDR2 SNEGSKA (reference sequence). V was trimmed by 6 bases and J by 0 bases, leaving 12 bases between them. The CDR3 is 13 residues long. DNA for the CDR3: TGCAGTGCCAGCCCAGGGTACTCCTACGAGCAGTACTTC. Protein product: CSASPGYSYEQYF.

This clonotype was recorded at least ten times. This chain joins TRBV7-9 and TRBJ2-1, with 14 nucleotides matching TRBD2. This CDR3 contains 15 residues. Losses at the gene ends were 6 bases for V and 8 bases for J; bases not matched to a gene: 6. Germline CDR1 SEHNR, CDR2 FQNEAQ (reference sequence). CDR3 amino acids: CASRMGTSGSYEQFF. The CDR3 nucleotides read TGTGCCAGCAGGATGGGGACTAGCGGGAGTTATGAGCAGTTCTTC. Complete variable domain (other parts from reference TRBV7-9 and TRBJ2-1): DTGVSQNPRHKITKRGQNVTFRCDPISEHNRLYWYRQTLGQGPEFLTYFQNEAQLEKSRLLSDRFSAERPKGSFSTLEIQRTEQGDSAMYLCASRMGTSGSYEQFFGPGTRLTVL.

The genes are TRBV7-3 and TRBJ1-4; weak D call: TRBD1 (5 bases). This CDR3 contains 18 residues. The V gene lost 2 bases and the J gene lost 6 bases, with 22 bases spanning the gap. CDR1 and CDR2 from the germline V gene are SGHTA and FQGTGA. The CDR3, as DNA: TGTGCCAGCAGCTTAGCCGGGACTGGGGTAATAGGATATGAAAAACTGTTTTTT. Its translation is CASSLAGTGVIGYEKLFF.

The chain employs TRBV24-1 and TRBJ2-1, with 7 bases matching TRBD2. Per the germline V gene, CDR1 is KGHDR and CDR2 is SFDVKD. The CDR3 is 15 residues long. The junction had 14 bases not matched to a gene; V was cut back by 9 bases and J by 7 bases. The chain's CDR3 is CATGLNSGRRNEQFF. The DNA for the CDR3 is TGTGCCACCGGGTTAAATAGCGGGCGTAGGAATGAGCAGTTCTTC.

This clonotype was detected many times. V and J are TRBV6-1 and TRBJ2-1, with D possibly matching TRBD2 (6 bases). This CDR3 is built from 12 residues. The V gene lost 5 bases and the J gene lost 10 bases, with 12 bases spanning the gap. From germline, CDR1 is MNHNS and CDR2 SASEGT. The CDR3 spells CASSQGGVEQFF. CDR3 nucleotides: TGTGCCAGCAGTCAAGGCGGGGTCGAGCAGTTCTTC.

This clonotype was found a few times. DNA of the CDR3: TGCAGTGCTAGACGACAGGGGGCGGCCGAGCAGTACTTC. Translation: CSARRQGAAEQYF. V usage is TRBV20-1 and J usage is TRBJ2-7; 10 nucleotides line up with TRBD1. After removal of 2 bases from V and 6 bases from J, the junction contained 4 bases not matched to a gene. Germline CDR1 reads DFQATT; CDR2 reads SNEGSKA (reference sequence). The CDR3 totals 13 residues.

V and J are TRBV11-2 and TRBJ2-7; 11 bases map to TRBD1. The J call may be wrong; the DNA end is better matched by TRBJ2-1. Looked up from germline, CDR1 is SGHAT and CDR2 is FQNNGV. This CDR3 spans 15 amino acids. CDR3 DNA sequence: TGTGCCAGCAGCTTGGAGGGACAGGGGGTGGGTGAGCAGTTCTTC. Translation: CASSLEGQGVGEQFF.

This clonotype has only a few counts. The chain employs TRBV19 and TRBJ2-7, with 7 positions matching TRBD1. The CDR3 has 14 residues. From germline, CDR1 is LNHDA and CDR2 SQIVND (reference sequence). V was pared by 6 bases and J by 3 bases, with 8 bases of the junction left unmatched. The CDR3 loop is CASSNTGDSYEQYF. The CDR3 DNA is TGTGCCAGTAGCAATACAGGGGACAGCTACGAGCAGTACTTC.

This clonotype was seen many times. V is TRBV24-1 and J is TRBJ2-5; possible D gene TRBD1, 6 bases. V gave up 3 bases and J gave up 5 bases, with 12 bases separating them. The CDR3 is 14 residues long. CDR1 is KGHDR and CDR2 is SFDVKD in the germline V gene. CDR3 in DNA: TGTGCCACCAGTGATCGTGTCCAGGGGGAGACCCAGTACTTC. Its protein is CATSDRVQGETQYF.

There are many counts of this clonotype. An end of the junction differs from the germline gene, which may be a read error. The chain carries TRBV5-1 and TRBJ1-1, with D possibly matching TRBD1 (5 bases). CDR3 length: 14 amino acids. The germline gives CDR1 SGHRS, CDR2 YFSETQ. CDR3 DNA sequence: TGTGCCAGCAGCTTGGCCCTGGGGGTTACTGAAGCTTTCTTT. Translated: CASSLALGVTEAFF.

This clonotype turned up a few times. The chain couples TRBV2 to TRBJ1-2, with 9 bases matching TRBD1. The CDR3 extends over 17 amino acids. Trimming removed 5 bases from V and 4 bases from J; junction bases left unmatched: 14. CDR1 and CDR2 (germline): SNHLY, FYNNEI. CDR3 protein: CASSKTFSGTGTYGYTF. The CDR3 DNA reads TGTGCCAGCAGTAAGACGTTCTCCGGGACAGGGACCTATGGCTACACCTTC.

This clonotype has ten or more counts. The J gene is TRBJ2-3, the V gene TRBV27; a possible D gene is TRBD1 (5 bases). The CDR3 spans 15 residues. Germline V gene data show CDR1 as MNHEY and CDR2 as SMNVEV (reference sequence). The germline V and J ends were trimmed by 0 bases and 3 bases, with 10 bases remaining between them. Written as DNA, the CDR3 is TGTGCCAGCAGTTTATCGCCAGGGCGGACAGATACGCAGTATTTT. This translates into CASSLSPGRTDTQYF.

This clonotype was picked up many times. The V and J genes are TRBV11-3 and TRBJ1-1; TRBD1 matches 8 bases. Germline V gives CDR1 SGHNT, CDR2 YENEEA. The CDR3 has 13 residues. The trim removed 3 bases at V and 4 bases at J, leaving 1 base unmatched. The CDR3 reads CASSFTGGTEAFF. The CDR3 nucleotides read TGTGCCAGCAGCTTTACAGGGGGCACTGAAGCTTTCTTT. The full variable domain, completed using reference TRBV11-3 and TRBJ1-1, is EAGVVQSPRYKIIEKKQPVAFWCNPISGHNTLYWYLQNLGQGPELLIRYENEEAVDDSQLPKDRFSAERLKGVDSTLKIQPAELGDSAVYLCASSFTGGTEAFFGQGTRLTVV.

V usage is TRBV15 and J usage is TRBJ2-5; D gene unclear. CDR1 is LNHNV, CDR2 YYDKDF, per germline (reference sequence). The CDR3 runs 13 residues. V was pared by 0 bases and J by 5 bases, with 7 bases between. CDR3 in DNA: TGTGCCACCAGCAGAGATTTTAAGGAGACCCAGTACTTC. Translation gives CATSRDFKETQYF.

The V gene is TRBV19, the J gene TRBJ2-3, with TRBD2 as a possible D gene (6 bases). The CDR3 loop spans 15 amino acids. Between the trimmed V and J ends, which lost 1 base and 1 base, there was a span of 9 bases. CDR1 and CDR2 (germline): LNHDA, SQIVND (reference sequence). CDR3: CASSIGGDRTDTQYF. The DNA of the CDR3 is TGTGCCAGTAGTATAGGCGGGGACCGCACAGATACGCAGTATTTT.

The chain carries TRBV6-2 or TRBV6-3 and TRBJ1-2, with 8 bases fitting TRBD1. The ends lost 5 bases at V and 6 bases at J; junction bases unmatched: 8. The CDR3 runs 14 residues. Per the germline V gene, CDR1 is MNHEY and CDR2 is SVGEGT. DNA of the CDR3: TGTGCCAGCAGTCCGGGACAGGCTTCCAATGGCTACACCTTC. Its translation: CASSPGQASNGYTF.

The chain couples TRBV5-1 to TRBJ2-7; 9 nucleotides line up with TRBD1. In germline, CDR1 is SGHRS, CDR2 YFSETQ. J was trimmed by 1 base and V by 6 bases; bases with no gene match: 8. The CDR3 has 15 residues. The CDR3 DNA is TGCGCCAGCACTTTAGCGGACAGGGGTTCCTACGAGCAGTACTTC. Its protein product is CASTLADRGSYEQYF.